These T cell receptor beta chains were read from a single sample in a study of control samples from healthy donors and cancer patients. Produced via immunoSEQ multiplex PCR; TCRdb's table is partial and in-frame only. Among 70,000 to 100,000 clones, about nine tenths were seen once, and the ten largest hold about 16%. The sequenced material came from blood. These receptors originate from a man aged 50-60 years in good health. CDR3s include the opening cysteine and the closing phenylalanine or tryptophan. The D gene is left open where the match is weak. Some rows mark clone size as missing; the rest say once, few, many or name a class of expanded clone.

CDR3aa: CASSLALTGATGELFF; CDR3nt: TGTGCCAGCAGCTTAGCGCTAACCGGGGCGACCGGGGAGCTGTTTTTT; d_gene: .; v_gene: TRBV7-9; j_gene: TRBJ2-2; abundance: .
CDR3aa: CATRSFMNTEAFF; CDR3nt: TGTGCCACCAGGTCATTCATGAACACTGAAGCTTTCTTT; d_gene: .; v_gene: TRBV24-1; j_gene: TRBJ1-1; abundance: .
CDR3aa: CSVESRPHMMNTEAFF; CDR3nt: TGCAGCGTTGAAAGTCGACCTCACATGATGAACACTGAAGCTTTCTTT; d_gene: .; v_gene: TRBV29-1; j_gene: TRBJ1-1; abundance: .
CDR3aa: CASTPGGGPKGTQYF; CDR3nt: TGTGCCAGCACCCCCGGGGGGGGGCCAAAGGGTACGCAGTATTTT; d_gene: TRBD2; v_gene: TRBV25-1; j_gene: TRBJ2-3; abundance: .
CDR3aa: CASSNGPRGLNEQFF; CDR3nt: TGTGCCAGCAGTAATGGGCCTAGGGGGCTCAATGAGCAGTTCTTC; d_gene: TRBD1; v_gene: TRBV6-5; j_gene: TRBJ2-1; abundance: .
CDR3aa: CASSARGTSLEEQFF; CDR3nt: TGTGCCAGCAGCGCTCGCGGGACTAGCCTCGAGGAGCAGTTCTTC; d_gene: TRBD2; v_gene: TRBV9; j_gene: TRBJ2-1; abundance: .
CDR3aa: CASSSLRGMNTGELFF; CDR3nt: TGTGCCAGCAGCTCACTCCGGGGGATGAACACCGGGGAGCTGTTTTTT; d_gene: .; v_gene: TRBV11-2; j_gene: TRBJ2-2; abundance: .
CDR3aa: CASSLGKGRTEAFF; CDR3nt: TGTGCCAGCAGCTTAGGAAAAGGGCGCACTGAAGCTTTCTTT; d_gene: .; v_gene: TRBV11-3; j_gene: TRBJ1-1; abundance: .
CDR3aa: CASSLEGLEQYF; CDR3nt: TGCGCCAGCAGCTTGGAGGGACTTGAGCAGTACTTC; d_gene: .; v_gene: TRBV5-1; j_gene: TRBJ2-7; abundance: .
CDR3aa: CASSPEGGGTSYEQYF; CDR3nt: TGTGCCAGCAGCCCCGAAGGGGGGGGGACCTCCTACGAGCAGTACTTC; d_gene: .; v_gene: TRBV7-8; j_gene: TRBJ2-7; abundance: .
CDR3aa: CASSPGGNQPQHF; CDR3nt: TGCGCCAGCAGCCCAGGGGGGAATCAGCCCCAGCATTTT; d_gene: TRBD1; v_gene: TRBV10-2; j_gene: TRBJ1-5; abundance: .
CDR3aa: CASSSGAGYTF; CDR3nt: TGTGCCAGCAGTTCCGGGGCTGGCTACACCTTC; d_gene: .; v_gene: TRBV12-3/TRBV12-4; j_gene: TRBJ1-2; abundance: .
CDR3aa: CASSPPGRETQYF; CDR3nt: TGTGCCAGCTCACCACCGGGAAGGGAGACCCAGTACTTC; d_gene: .; v_gene: TRBV18; j_gene: TRBJ2-5; abundance: .
CDR3aa: CASSSLYGYTF; CDR3nt: TGTGCCAGTAGTAGCCTCTACGGCTACACCTTC; d_gene: .; v_gene: TRBV19; j_gene: TRBJ1-2; abundance: .
CDR3aa: CASKEWQGVYTEAFF; CDR3nt: TGTGCCAGCAAAGAGTGGCAGGGGGTATACACTGAAGCTTTCTTT; d_gene: TRBD1; v_gene: TRBV27; j_gene: TRBJ1-1; abundance: .
CDR3aa: CASRSYEQYF; CDR3nt: TGTGCCAGCAGATCCTACGAGCAGTACTTC; d_gene: .; v_gene: TRBV6-5; j_gene: TRBJ2-7; abundance: many
CDR3aa: CASSDPANVSTDTQYF; CDR3nt: TGCGCCAGCAGTGATCCAGCGAACGTAAGCACAGATACGCAGTATTTT; d_gene: .; v_gene: TRBV10-1; j_gene: TRBJ2-3; abundance: .
CDR3aa: CASSLSFDRKDGYTF; CDR3nt: TGTGCCAGCAGCTTATCCTTCGACCGAAAGGATGGCTACACCTTC; d_gene: .; v_gene: TRBV11-2; j_gene: TRBJ1-2; abundance: once
CDR3aa: CASSEARPQQPQHF; CDR3nt: TGTGCCAGCAGTGAAGCTAGACCCCAGCAGCCCCAGCATTTT; d_gene: .; v_gene: TRBV6-1; j_gene: TRBJ1-5; abundance: .
CDR3aa: CASAATNTGGENGYTF; CDR3nt: TGCGCCAGCGCCGCCACCAACACGGGGGGTGAAAATGGCTACACCTTC; d_gene: .; v_gene: TRBV5-1; j_gene: TRBJ1-2; abundance: .
CDR3aa: CASSLEQNVREQYF; CDR3nt: TGTGCCAGCAGCTTGGAGCAGAACGTACGCGAGCAGTACTTC; d_gene: .; v_gene: TRBV5-4; j_gene: TRBJ2-7; abundance: .
CDR3aa: CASSTPQQEGGEQFF; CDR3nt: TGTGCCAGCAGTACCCCACAACAGGAGGGCGGTGAGCAGTTCTTC; d_gene: .; v_gene: TRBV7-9; j_gene: TRBJ2-1; abundance: .
CDR3aa: CASSEGGVHLHF; CDR3nt: TGTGCCAGCAGTGAGGGGGGGGTCCACCTCCACTTT; d_gene: .; v_gene: TRBV2; j_gene: TRBJ1-6; abundance: .
CDR3aa: CASSIGQSYEQYF; CDR3nt: TGTGCCAGTAGTATCGGACAGAGTTACGAGCAGTACTTC; d_gene: .; v_gene: TRBV19; j_gene: TRBJ2-7; abundance: .
CDR3aa: CASSLEGEGEKLFF; CDR3nt: TGTGCCAGCAGCTTAGAAGGGGAGGGTGAAAAACTGTTTTTT; d_gene: .; v_gene: TRBV7-8; j_gene: TRBJ1-4; abundance: .
CDR3aa: CASSRGDTGGETQYF; CDR3nt: TGTGCCAGCAGCCGCGGGGATACAGGGGGGGAGACCCAGTACTTC; d_gene: TRBD1; v_gene: TRBV11-3; j_gene: TRBJ2-5; abundance: .
CDR3aa: CASSLDRPPTNEKLFF; CDR3nt: TGTGCCAGCTCATTGGACAGGCCACCAACTAATGAAAAACTGTTTTTT; d_gene: TRBD1; v_gene: TRBV18; j_gene: TRBJ1-4; abundance: .
CDR3aa: CASSQGQATGELFF; CDR3nt: TGTGCCAGCAGCCAAGGACAAGCTACCGGGGAGCTGTTTTTT; d_gene: .; v_gene: TRBV11-2; j_gene: TRBJ2-2; abundance: .
CDR3aa: CASSPRYSGANVLTF; CDR3nt: TGTGCCAGCAGCCCTAGGTACTCTGGGGCCAACGTCCTGACTTTC; d_gene: .; v_gene: TRBV9; j_gene: TRBJ2-6; abundance: .
CDR3aa: CASSPFLAGNSPLHF; CDR3nt: TGTGCCAGCAGCCCCTTCCTGGCGGGCAATTCACCCCTCCACTTT; d_gene: .; v_gene: TRBV7-9; j_gene: TRBJ1-6; abundance: once
CDR3aa: CASSLVRGIPYEQYF; CDR3nt: TGTGCCAGCAGCTTAGTACGGGGGATCCCCTACGAGCAGTACTTC; d_gene: .; v_gene: TRBV11-2; j_gene: TRBJ2-7; abundance: .
CDR3aa: CASSYRPPRVGTDTQYF; CDR3nt: TGTGCCAGCAGTTACCGCCCCCCCAGGGTGGGCACAGATACGCAGTATTTT; d_gene: .; v_gene: TRBV27; j_gene: TRBJ2-3; abundance: .
CDR3aa: CASIERGKNTEAFF; CDR3nt: TGTGCCAGCATAGAGCGGGGAAAGAACACTGAAGCTTTCTTT; d_gene: .; v_gene: TRBV28; j_gene: TRBJ1-1; abundance: .
CDR3aa: CASSPRGGGSYEQYF; CDR3nt: TGTGCCAGCTCACCACGAGGCGGGGGGTCCTACGAGCAGTACTTC; d_gene: TRBD2; v_gene: TRBV18; j_gene: TRBJ2-7; abundance: .
CDR3aa: CASSRDSRNADTQYF; CDR3nt: TGTGCCAGCAGTAGGGACTCCAGAAACGCAGATACGCAGTATTTT; d_gene: .; v_gene: TRBV6-5; j_gene: TRBJ2-3; abundance: once
CDR3aa: CASKGAVNTEAFF; CDR3nt: TGTGCCAGCAAAGGGGCGGTGAACACTGAAGCTTTCTTT; d_gene: .; v_gene: TRBV27; j_gene: TRBJ1-1; abundance: .
CDR3aa: CASSYDRNEQFF; CDR3nt: TGTGCCAGCAGCTACGACCGCAATGAGCAGTTCTTC; d_gene: .; v_gene: TRBV7-2; j_gene: TRBJ2-1; abundance: .
CDR3aa: CASSFSITDTQYF; CDR3nt: TGTGCCAGCAGCTTTAGCATCACAGATACGCAGTATTTT; d_gene: .; v_gene: TRBV7-8; j_gene: TRBJ2-3; abundance: once
CDR3aa: CASSHIIGVGNSPLHF; CDR3nt: TGTGCCAGCAGCCATATTATCGGGGTCGGCAATTCACCCCTCCACTTT; d_gene: .; v_gene: TRBV7-9; j_gene: TRBJ1-6; abundance: .
CDR3aa: CASSQAAAGYGYTF; CDR3nt: TGCGCCAGCAGCCAAGCCGCAGCGGGTTATGGCTACACCTTC; d_gene: .; v_gene: TRBV4-1; j_gene: TRBJ1-2; abundance: .
CDR3aa: CASKDDRGEAFF; CDR3nt: TGCGCCAGCAAGGACGACAGGGGTGAAGCTTTCTTT; d_gene: TRBD1; v_gene: TRBV10-2; j_gene: TRBJ1-1; abundance: .
CDR3aa: CASSQDSRGAQTYTF; CDR3nt: TGCGCCAGCAGCCAAGATTCACGGGGGGCGCAAACCTACACCTTC; d_gene: .; v_gene: TRBV4-3; j_gene: TRBJ1-2; abundance: .
CDR3aa: CASSQVPGQNYGYTF; CDR3nt: TGTGCCAGCAGCCAAGTGCCAGGACAGAACTATGGCTACACCTTC; d_gene: .; v_gene: TRBV3-1/TRBV3-2; j_gene: TRBJ1-2; abundance: .
CDR3aa: CASSAGLHTEAFF; CDR3nt: TGTGCCAGCAGCGCGGGGCTTCACACTGAAGCTTTCTTT; d_gene: .; v_gene: TRBV13; j_gene: TRBJ1-1; abundance: .
CDR3aa: CASTHRVWGYTF; CDR3nt: TGTGCCAGCACCCACAGGGTATGGGGCTACACCTTC; d_gene: .; v_gene: TRBV7-6; j_gene: TRBJ1-2; abundance: .
CDR3aa: CASSLTGTNYGYTF; CDR3nt: TGTGCCAGCAGTTTGACAGGAACTAACTATGGCTACACCTTC; d_gene: .; v_gene: TRBV28; j_gene: TRBJ1-2; abundance: .
CDR3aa: CAWSGGSGGYTF; CDR3nt: TGTGCCTGGAGTGGGGGGAGCGGTGGCTACACCTTC; d_gene: .; v_gene: TRBV30; j_gene: TRBJ1-2; abundance: .
CDR3aa: CASSRLGGSGNTIYF; CDR3nt: TGTGCCAGCTCACGACTAGGGGGCTCCGGAAACACCATATATTTT; d_gene: TRBD1; v_gene: TRBV18; j_gene: TRBJ1-3; abundance: .
CDR3aa: CAITADRNTEAFF; CDR3nt: TGTGCCATCACCGCTGACAGGAACACTGAAGCTTTCTTT; d_gene: .; v_gene: TRBV10-3; j_gene: TRBJ1-1; abundance: .
CDR3aa: CASSPSRAYEQYF; CDR3nt: TGCGCCAGCAGCCCCAGTCGGGCCTACGAGCAGTACTTC; d_gene: .; v_gene: TRBV5-1; j_gene: TRBJ2-7; abundance: few
CDR3aa: CASAPATREVGNTIYF; CDR3nt: TGTGCTAGTGCCCCTGCGACCCGGGAGGTCGGAAACACCATATATTTT; d_gene: .; v_gene: TRBV12-5; j_gene: TRBJ1-3; abundance: .
CDR3aa: CASSLAGTGIPGELFF; CDR3nt: TGCGCCAGCAGCTTGGCCGGGACAGGGATTCCCGGGGAGCTGTTTTTT; d_gene: TRBD1; v_gene: TRBV5-1; j_gene: TRBJ2-2; abundance: .
CDR3aa: CASSLGQAYNEQFF; CDR3nt: TGTGCCAGCAGCTTGGGACAGGCCTACAATGAGCAGTTCTTC; d_gene: TRBD1; v_gene: TRBV7-2; j_gene: TRBJ2-1; abundance: .
CDR3aa: CASSGRRIYEQYF; CDR3nt: TGTGCCAGCAGCGGACGACGGATTTACGAGCAGTACTTC; d_gene: .; v_gene: TRBV7-9; j_gene: TRBJ2-7; abundance: .
CDR3aa: CASSQDRTSGVSNEQFF; CDR3nt: TGTGCCAGCAGCCAAGATCGAACTAGCGGGGTATCCAATGAGCAGTTCTTC; d_gene: TRBD2; v_gene: TRBV3-1/TRBV3-2; j_gene: TRBJ2-1; abundance: .
CDR3aa: CASSLGSYEQYF; CDR3nt: TGTGCCAGTTCCCTCGGCTCCTACGAGCAGTACTTC; d_gene: .; v_gene: TRBV19; j_gene: TRBJ2-7; abundance: .
CDR3aa: CATSRGTDRSTAFF; CDR3nt: TGTGCCACCAGCAGAGGTACCGACAGGAGCACCGCTTTCTTT; d_gene: .; v_gene: TRBV15; j_gene: TRBJ1-1; abundance: .
CDR3aa: CASSRPGLGGYTF; CDR3nt: TGTGCCAGCAGCCGACCGGGTTTGGGGGGCTACACCTTC; d_gene: .; v_gene: TRBV7-9; j_gene: TRBJ1-2; abundance: .
CDR3aa: CASSYPQENTGELFF; CDR3nt: TGTGCCAGCAGTTACCCACAGGAGAACACCGGGGAGCTGTTTTTT; d_gene: .; v_gene: TRBV6-2/TRBV6-3; j_gene: TRBJ2-2; abundance: .